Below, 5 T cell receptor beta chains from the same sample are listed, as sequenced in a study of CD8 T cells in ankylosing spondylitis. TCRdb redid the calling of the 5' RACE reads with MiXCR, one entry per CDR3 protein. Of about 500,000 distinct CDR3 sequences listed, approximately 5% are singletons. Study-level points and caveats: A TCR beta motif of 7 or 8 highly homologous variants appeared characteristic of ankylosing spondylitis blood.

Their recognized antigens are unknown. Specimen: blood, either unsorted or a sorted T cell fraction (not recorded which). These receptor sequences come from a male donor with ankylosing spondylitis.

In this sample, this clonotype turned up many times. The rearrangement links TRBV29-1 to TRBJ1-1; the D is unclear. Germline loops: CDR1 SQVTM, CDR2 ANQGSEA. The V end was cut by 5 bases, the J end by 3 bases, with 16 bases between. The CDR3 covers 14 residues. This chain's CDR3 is CSVIGLHVDTEAFF. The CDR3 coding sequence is TGCAGCGTTATTGGTTTGCACGTTGACACTGAAGCTTTCTTT.

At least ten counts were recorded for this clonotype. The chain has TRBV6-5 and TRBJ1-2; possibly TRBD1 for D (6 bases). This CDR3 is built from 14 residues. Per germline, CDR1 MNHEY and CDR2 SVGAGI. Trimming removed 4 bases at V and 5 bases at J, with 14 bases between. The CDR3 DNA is TGTGCCAGCAGTTCCCCGGGGGGGCAGTATGGCTACACCTTC. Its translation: CASSSPGGQYGYTF.

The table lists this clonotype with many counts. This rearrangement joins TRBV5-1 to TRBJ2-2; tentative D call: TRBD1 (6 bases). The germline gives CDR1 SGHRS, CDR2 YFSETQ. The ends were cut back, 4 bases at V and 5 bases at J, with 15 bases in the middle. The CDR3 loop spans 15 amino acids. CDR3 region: CASSHDRSFTGELFF. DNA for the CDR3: TGCGCCAGCAGCCACGACAGGTCTTTTACCGGGGAGCTGTTTTTT.

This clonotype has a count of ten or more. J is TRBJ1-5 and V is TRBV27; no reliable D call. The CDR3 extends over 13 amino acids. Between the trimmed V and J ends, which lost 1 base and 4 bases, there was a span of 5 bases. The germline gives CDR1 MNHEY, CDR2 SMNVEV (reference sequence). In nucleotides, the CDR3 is TGTGCCAGCAGTTTATTGGTAAATCAGCCCCAGCATTTT. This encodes CASSLLVNQPQHF.

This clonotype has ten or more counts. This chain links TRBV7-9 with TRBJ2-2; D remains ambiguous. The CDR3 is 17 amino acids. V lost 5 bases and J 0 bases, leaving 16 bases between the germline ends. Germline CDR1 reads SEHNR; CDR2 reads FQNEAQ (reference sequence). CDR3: CASSPLWRETNTGELFF. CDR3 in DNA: TGTGCCAGCAGCCCGCTCTGGCGCGAGACGAACACCGGGGAGCTGTTTTTT.